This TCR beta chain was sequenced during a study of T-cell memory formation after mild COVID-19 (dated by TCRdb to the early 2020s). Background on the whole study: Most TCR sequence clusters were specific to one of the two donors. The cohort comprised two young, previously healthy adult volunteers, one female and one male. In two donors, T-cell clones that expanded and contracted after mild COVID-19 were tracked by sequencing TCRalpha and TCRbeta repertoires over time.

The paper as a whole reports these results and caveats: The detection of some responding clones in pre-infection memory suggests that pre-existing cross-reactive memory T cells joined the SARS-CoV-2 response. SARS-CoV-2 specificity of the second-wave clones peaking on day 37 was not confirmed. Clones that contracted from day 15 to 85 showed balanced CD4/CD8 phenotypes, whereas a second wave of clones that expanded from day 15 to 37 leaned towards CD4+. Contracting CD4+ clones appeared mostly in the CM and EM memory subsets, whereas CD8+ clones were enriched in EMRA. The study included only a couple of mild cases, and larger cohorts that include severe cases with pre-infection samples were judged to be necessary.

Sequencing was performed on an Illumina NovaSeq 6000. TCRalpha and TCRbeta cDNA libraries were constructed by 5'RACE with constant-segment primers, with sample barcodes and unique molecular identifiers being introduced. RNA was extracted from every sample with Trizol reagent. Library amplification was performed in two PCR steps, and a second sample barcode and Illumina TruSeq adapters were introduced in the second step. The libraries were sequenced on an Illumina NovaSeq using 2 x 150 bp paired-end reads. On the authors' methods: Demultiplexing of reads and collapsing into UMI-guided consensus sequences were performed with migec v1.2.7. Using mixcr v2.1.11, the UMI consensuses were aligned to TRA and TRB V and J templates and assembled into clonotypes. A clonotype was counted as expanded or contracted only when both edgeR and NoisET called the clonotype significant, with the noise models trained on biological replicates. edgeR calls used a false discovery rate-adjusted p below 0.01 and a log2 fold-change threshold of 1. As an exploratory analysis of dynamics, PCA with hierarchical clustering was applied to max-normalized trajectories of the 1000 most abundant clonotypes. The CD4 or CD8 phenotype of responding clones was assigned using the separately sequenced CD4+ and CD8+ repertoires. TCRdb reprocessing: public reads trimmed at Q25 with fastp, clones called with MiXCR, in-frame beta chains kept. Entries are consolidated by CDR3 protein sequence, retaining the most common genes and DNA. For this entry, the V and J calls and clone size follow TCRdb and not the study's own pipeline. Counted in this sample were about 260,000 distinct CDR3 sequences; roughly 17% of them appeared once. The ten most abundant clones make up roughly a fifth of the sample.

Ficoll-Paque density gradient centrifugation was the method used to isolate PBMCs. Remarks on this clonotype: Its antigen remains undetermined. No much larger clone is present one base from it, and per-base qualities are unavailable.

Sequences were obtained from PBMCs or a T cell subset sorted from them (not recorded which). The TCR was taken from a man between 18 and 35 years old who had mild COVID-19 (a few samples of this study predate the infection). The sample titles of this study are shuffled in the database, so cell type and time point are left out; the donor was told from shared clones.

The CDR3 loop reads CASRSLGGAYEQYF. The nucleotide sequence is TGTGCCAGCAGGTCCCTTGGGGGGGCCTACGAGCAGTACTTC. In this chain, TRBV6-5 is recombined with TRBJ2-7, and 7 bases in between align with TRBD2. CDR3 length: 14 amino acids, cysteine to phenylalanine. The sequence is cut down to CDR3 DNA, 42 bases in frame from base 1. For CDR1 and CDR2, the germline V gene lists MNHEY and SVGAGI. From V the trimming removes 6 bases and from J it removes 2 bases, while the gene matches leave 7 bases of the junction unaccounted for.